Below are 27 T cell receptor beta chains sequenced from a single sample in a study of naive and memory T cell subsets. TCR cDNA received a 3' ligated oligonucleotide that carried a UMI. Amplification of ligated cDNA took four PCR rounds with SP2 and nested alpha and beta constant primers. Via MiXCR, TCRdb re-called the 5' RACE reads, giving one row per CDR3 protein. The data contain around 30,000 distinct CDR3 sequences, 16% of them seen just once; the ten biggest clones take up around 2.5%. The receptors originated from a female donor in good health.

With respect to this clonotype: A read error may explain this, as a much larger clone is one base away. V usage is TRBV29-1 and J usage is TRBJ1-1; 10 nucleotides match TRBD1. From germline, CDR1 is SQVTM and CDR2 ANQGSEA. This CDR3 contains 14 residues. Germline trimming cut 7 bases from V and 3 bases from J; bases unmatched to any gene: 8. CDR3 bases: TGCAGCGCAAAGGGACAGGGGTTCGACACTGAAGCTTTCTTT. Protein product: CSAKGQGFDTEAFF.

In this sample, this clonotype turned up a few times. The genes are TRBV7-6 and TRBJ2-6; D tentatively fits TRBD1 or TRBD2 (5 bases each). Trimming removed 1 base at V and 4 bases at J, with 11 bases between. This CDR3 comprises 16 residues. The germline V gene encodes CDR1 SGHVS and CDR2 FNYEAQ. The DNA for the CDR3 is TGTGCCAGCAGCTTAGGTCTCGGGGCCGGGGCCAACGTCCTGACTTTC. This encodes CASSLGLGAGANVLTF.

This clonotype has at least ten counts. This sequence joins TRBV15 and TRBJ1-6; D gene ambiguous. The germline V and J ends were trimmed by 1 base and 0 bases, with 10 bases remaining between them. CDR3 size: 17 residues. The germline gives CDR1 LNHNV, CDR2 YYDKDF (reference sequence). This CDR3 reads CATSRGEASSYNSPLHF. The CDR3 DNA reads as TGTGCCACCAGCAGAGGAGAAGCGAGCTCCTATAATTCACCCCTCCACTTT.

The chain recombines TRBV3-1 with TRBJ2-6; either TRBD1 or TRBD2 may fit D (6 bases each). The CDR3 spans 16 residues. V was cut by 4 bases and J by 4 bases, with 14 bases left in between. Germline CDR1 is LGHDT and CDR2 is YNNKEL (reference sequence). CDR3 in amino acids: CASSPPGAWGANVLTF. The DNA of the CDR3 is TGTGCCAGCAGCCCGCCGGGGGCGTGGGGGGCCAACGTCCTGACTTTC.

The chain is built from TRBV6-1 and TRBJ2-3; either TRBD1 or TRBD2 may fit D (5 bases each). Trimming took 5 bases from V and 4 from J, leaving 19 bases between them. CDR1 MNHNS and CDR2 SASEGT come from the germline V gene. There are 16 residues in the CDR3. As DNA, the CDR3 is TGTGCCAGCAGTCCCCTCGGACGGGACGCCGCAGATACGCAGTATTTT. It encodes CASSPLGRDAADTQYF.

This clonotype has a count of ten or more. This chain connects TRBV29-1 to TRBJ1-3; no clear D. Trimming removed 7 bases from V and 2 bases from J, with 12 bases in between. From germline, CDR1 is SQVTM and CDR2 ANQGSEA. The CDR3 extends over 13 amino acids. This CDR3 reads CSGTQEAGNTIYF. CDR3 bases: TGCAGCGGGACTCAGGAGGCTGGAAACACCATATATTTT.

The J gene is TRBJ2-7, the V gene TRBV6-5; 12 bases map to TRBD1. The CDR3 runs 15 residues. V dropped 2 bases and J dropped 12; count of bases not matched to a gene: 11. Germline CDR1 is MNHEY and CDR2 is SVGAGI. The CDR3 DNA is TGTGCCAGCAGTTACGCCAGGGGCGGGACAGGGGGCATGTACTTC. This encodes CASSYARGGTGGMYF.

This clonotype appeared many times. The chain carries TRBV29-1 and TRBJ2-5; tentative D call: TRBD1 (6 bases). The CDR3 length is 15 residues. V was pared by 4 bases and J by 2 bases, with 17 bases between. From germline, CDR1 is SQVTM and CDR2 ANQGSEA. The CDR3 nucleotides read TGCAGCGTTGTGAGGTGGGGGCCGAAACAAGAGACCCAGTACTTC. It codes for CSVVRWGPKQETQYF.

This clonotype showed up just a few times. The V call is TRBV6-1, the J call TRBJ2-7; 10 bases map to TRBD2. V was pared by 7 bases and J by 4 bases, with 22 bases of the junction left unmatched. The CDR3 totals 19 residues. Germline loops: CDR1 MNHNS, CDR2 SASEGT. The chain's CDR3 is CASILDSSGGAGASYEQYF. CDR3 bases: TGTGCCAGCATCCTTGACTCCAGCGGGGGGGCCGGGGCCTCATACGAGCAGTACTTC.

The V call is TRBV5-1, the J call TRBJ1-2, with TRBD1 as a possible D gene (6 bases). With 3 bases removed from V and 10 bases from J, the gap between germline ends came to 19 bases. The V gene's germline CDR1 is SGHRS and CDR2 YFSETQ. The length of the CDR3 is 14 residues. CDR3 sequence reads: CASSWGHTTLYYTF. The CDR3 DNA follows: TGCGCCAGCAGCTGGGGACATACTACCCTCTACTACACCTTC.

This clonotype was detected many times. The V gene is TRBV7-9, the J gene TRBJ2-7; 13 nucleotides align to TRBD2. In germline, CDR1 is SEHNR, CDR2 FQNEAQ (reference sequence). This CDR3 contains 18 residues. Germline trimming cut 5 bases from V and 4 bases from J; bases unmatched to any gene: 14. CDR3 sequence reads: CASSPRLAGGEVSYEQYF. CDR3 sequence (DNA): TGTGCCAGCAGCCCAAGACTAGCGGGGGGAGAAGTGAGTTACGAGCAGTACTTC.

This clonotype came up many times. V usage is TRBV6-4 and J usage is TRBJ2-2; D not resolved. V was pared by 3 bases and J by 4 bases, with 6 bases between. This CDR3 is built from 13 residues. The germline V gene encodes CDR1 MRHNA and CDR2 SNTAGT. The CDR3 loop reads CASSDQFTGELFF. CDR3 coding DNA: TGTGCCAGCAGTGATCAGTTCACCGGGGAGCTGTTTTTT.

This clonotype was seen at least ten times. This chain connects TRBV6-6 to TRBJ1-5; D is perhaps TRBD1 (6 bases). The CDR3 is made up of 15 amino acids. Germline lookup yields CDR1 MNHNY and CDR2 SVGAGI (reference sequence). Trimming cost V 5 bases and J 7 bases, with 18 bases left between them. In nucleotides, the CDR3 is TGTGCCAGCAGTCCCACAGGGAAGCGGGACCAGCCCCAGCATTTT. As protein: CASSPTGKRDQPQHF.

This clonotype was recorded a few times. V gene TRBV11-2 combines with J gene TRBJ2-3; unclear D gene. Between the trimmed V and J ends, which lost 1 base and 7 bases, there was a span of 9 bases. The CDR3 has 13 residues. Germline loops: CDR1 SGHAT, CDR2 FQNNGV. CDR3 in DNA: TGTGCCAGCAGCTTAGGCTTACTCAATACGCAGTATTTT. Translation: CASSLGLLNTQYF.

This clonotype has ten or more counts. This chain uses TRBV6-1 with TRBJ2-5; D gene uncertain. The CDR3 has 12 residues. Germline assignment: CDR1 MNHNS and CDR2 SASEGT. V lost 7 bases and J 2 bases, leaving 8 bases between the germline ends. CDR3 amino acids: CASTESQETQYF. The CDR3 DNA reads as TGTGCCAGCACGGAAAGTCAAGAGACCCAGTACTTC.

The sample holds a few counts of this clonotype. Here the CDR3 reads CASSLGSGGALRELFF. CDR3 coding DNA: TGTGCCAGCAGCTTAGGTAGCGGGGGGGCCCTCCGGGAGCTGTTTTTT. The J gene is TRBJ2-2, the V gene TRBV7-2, with TRBD2 matching 11 bases. The CDR3 totals 16 residues. The germline V gene has CDR1 SGHTA and CDR2 FQGNSA. V lost 1 base, J lost 9 bases, and 7 bases stayed unmatched.

This clonotype has ten or more counts. The V and J genes are TRBV6-2 or TRBV6-3 and TRBJ2-5; TRBD1 might be the D (5 bases). V shed 6 bases and J shed 4 bases, with 18 bases lying between them. The germline V gene encodes CDR1 MNHEY and CDR2 SVGEGT. The CDR3 length is 15 residues. As DNA, the CDR3 is TGTGCCAGCAGCCCCGTCGAAGGGGATGTAGAGACCCAGTACTTC. It specifies CASSPVEGDVETQYF.

The rearrangement links TRBV6-5 to TRBJ1-2, with D perhaps matching TRBD1 (5 bases). The V end lost 0 bases, the J end lost 4 bases, and 9 bases lay between the germline ends. The CDR3 covers 14 residues. Germline values: CDR1 MNHEY, CDR2 SVGAGI. The CDR3 DNA follows: TGTGCCAGCAGTTACTCTGGGGGAATCTATGGCTACACCTTC. The encoded protein is CASSYSGGIYGYTF.

In this sample, this clonotype turned up a few times. V and J are TRBV7-2 and TRBJ1-1; D uncertain. Germline loops: CDR1 SGHTA, CDR2 FQGNSA. Between the trimmed V and J ends, which lost 3 bases and 1 base, there was a span of 12 bases. The CDR3 contains 15 residues. CDR3 nucleotide sequence: TGTGCCAGCAGCTTCCAGGCCCTCCCGAACACTGAAGCTTTCTTT. Its translation: CASSFQALPNTEAFF.

V gene TRBV7-2 combines with J gene TRBJ2-3; 9 nucleotides line up with TRBD2. Germline V lookup: CDR1 SGHTA, CDR2 FQGNSA. The CDR3 is 14 residues long. The V segment lost 4 bases and the J segment 6 bases; nucleotides outside the gene matches: 5. Written as DNA, the CDR3 is TGTGCCAGCAGCTCGTACACTAGCGGGGATACGCAGTATTTT. This gives the protein CASSSYTSGDTQYF.

This clonotype was picked up many times. This sequence joins TRBV20-1 and TRBJ2-3, with D tentatively TRBD2 (6 bases). Trimming stripped 0 bases from V and 5 bases from J, with 15 bases between. Germline CDR1 DFQATT, CDR2 SNEGSKA (reference sequence). The CDR3 is made up of 15 amino acids. The CDR3 DNA reads as TGCAGTGCTAGAGATTACAAGCTAGCGTTAGATACGCAGTATTTT. It encodes CSARDYKLALDTQYF.

This clonotype was observed at least ten times. CDR3 DNA: TGCAGCGTTCGGGGGACAGGAGGGCAGCCCCAGCATTTT. It yields the protein CSVRGTGGQPQHF. This sequence joins TRBV29-1 and TRBJ1-5; 8 bases map to TRBD1. The V and J ends lost 5 bases and 7 bases, in that order; junction bases with no gene match: 7. This CDR3 has 13 amino acids. Germline loops: CDR1 SQVTM, CDR2 ANQGSEA.

The J gene is TRBJ2-5, the V gene TRBV5-1; 7 bases are shared with TRBD1. Germline V gives CDR1 SGHRS, CDR2 YFSETQ. This CDR3 spans 15 amino acids. J lost 5 bases, V lost 0 bases, and 7 bases had no gene match. The CDR3 sequence is CASSLGTGQIETQYF. Written as DNA, the CDR3 is TGCGCCAGCAGCTTGGGTACGGGACAGATCGAGACCCAGTACTTC.

This clonotype was seen repeatedly, ten times or more. The chain combines TRBV6-5 with TRBJ1-1; D unresolved. The germline V and J ends were trimmed by 4 bases and 0 bases, with 9 bases remaining between them. This CDR3 comprises 14 residues. Germline V gene data show CDR1 as MNHEY and CDR2 as SVGAGI. CDR3 in DNA: TGTGCCAGCAGTTCTCACAGCCTGAACACTGAAGCTTTCTTT. This translates into CASSSHSLNTEAFF.

There are many counts of this clonotype. The chain recombines TRBV12-3 or TRBV12-4 with TRBJ1-5; maybe TRBD1 (6 bases). CDR3 length equals 17 residues. The V end lost 6 bases, the J end lost 0 bases, and 18 bases lay between the germline ends. Here the CDR3 reads CASRGGQNLYSNQPQHF. The CDR3, as DNA: TGTGCCAGCAGGGGGGGGCAGAATCTATATAGCAATCAGCCCCAGCATTTT.

This clonotype was seen repeatedly, ten times or more. CDR3 residues: CSVGQELYTDTQYF. The CDR3 DNA is TGCAGCGTCGGACAGGAGCTTTACACAGATACGCAGTATTTT. This chain connects TRBV29-1 to TRBJ2-3; 7 bases match TRBD1. This CDR3 region has 14 residues. J gave up 2 bases and V 6 bases, and 8 bases lay outside the gene matches. The germline CDR1 and CDR2 sequences are SQVTM and ANQGSEA.

The chain is built from TRBV15 and TRBJ2-6, with D uncertain. Germline-derived CDR1 and CDR2 are LNHNV and YYDKDF (reference sequence). V was cut by 0 bases and J by 2 bases, with 17 bases left in between. CDR3 length: 19 amino acids. CDR3 residues: CATSRDLGRLDAGANVLTF. For the CDR3, the DNA is TGTGCCACCAGCAGAGACCTGGGCAGGTTAGATGCTGGGGCCAACGTCCTGACTTTC.